The sequence of this T cell receptor beta chain was determined in a study of T cell therapy after organ transplantation. Study context: Therapy products were autologous CMV-specific T cells, peptide-expanded for about two weeks. The study's findings and limits: Poor CD8+ T cell yield may explain few expansions in nonresponders. Post-therapy reconstitution appeared to include transferred and endogenous clonotypes.

These transplant recipients had drug-resistant or recurrent cytomegalovirus infection. As for this clone: Its antigen is unknown.

CDR3 length: 17 residues. Trimming took off 0 bases at V and 15 bases at J, with 29 bases between the two ends. Germline lookup yields CDR1 SGHDT and CDR2 YYEEEE. Produced via immunoSEQ multiplex PCR; TCRdb's table is partial and in-frame only. The sample lists about 48,000 clones, over 90% occurring once. The clonotype originates from a human patient who had received a solid organ transplant and had CMV disease. This specimen consisted of CD8+ T cells from blood, obtained before autologous CMV-specific T cell therapy. The chain combines TRBV5-6 with TRBJ2-3; TRBD2 is a possible D gene (5 bases). The CDR3 coding sequence is TGTGCCAGCAGCTTGGCTTTTCGGGGAGCGGTGGCGGACCAGTTATATTTT. It yields the protein CASSLAFRGAVADQLYF.